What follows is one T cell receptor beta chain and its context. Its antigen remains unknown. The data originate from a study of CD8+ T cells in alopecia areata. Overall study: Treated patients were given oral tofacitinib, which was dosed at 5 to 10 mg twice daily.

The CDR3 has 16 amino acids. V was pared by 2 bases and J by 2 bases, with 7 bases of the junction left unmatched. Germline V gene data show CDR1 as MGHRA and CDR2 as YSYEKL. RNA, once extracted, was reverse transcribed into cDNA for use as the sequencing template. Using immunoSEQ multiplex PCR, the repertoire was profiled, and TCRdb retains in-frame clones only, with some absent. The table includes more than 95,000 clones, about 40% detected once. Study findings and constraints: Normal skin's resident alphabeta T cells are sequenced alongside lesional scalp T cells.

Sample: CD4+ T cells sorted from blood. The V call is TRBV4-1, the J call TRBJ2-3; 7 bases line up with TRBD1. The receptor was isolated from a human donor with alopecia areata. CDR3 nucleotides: TGCGCCAGCAGCCAAAGCCGGGACAGTCTCACAGATACGCAGTATTTT. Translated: CASSQSRDSLTDTQYF.